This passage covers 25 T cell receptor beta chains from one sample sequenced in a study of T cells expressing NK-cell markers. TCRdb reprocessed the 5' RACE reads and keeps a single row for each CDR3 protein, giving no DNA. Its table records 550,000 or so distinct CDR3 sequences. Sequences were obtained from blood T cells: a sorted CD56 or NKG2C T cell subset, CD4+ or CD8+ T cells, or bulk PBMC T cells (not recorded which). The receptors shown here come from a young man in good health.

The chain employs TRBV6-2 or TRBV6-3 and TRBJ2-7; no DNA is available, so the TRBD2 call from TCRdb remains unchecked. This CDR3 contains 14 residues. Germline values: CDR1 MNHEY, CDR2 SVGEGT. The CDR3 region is CASSYGGEYYEQYF.

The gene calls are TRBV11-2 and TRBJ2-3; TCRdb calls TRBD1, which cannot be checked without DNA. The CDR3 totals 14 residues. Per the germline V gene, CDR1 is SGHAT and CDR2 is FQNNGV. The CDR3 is CASTTPGVGDTQYF.

The CDR3 sequence is CASSLEGDGASYNEQFF. V usage is TRBV7-9 and J usage is TRBJ2-1; TCRdb's D call, TRBD1, is unchecked because there is no DNA. The CDR3 extends over 17 amino acids. CDR1 and CDR2 from the germline V gene are SEHNR and FQNEAQ (reference sequence).

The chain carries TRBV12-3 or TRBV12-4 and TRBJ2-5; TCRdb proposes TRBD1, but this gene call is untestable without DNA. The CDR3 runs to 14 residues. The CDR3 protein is CASSWDRHRETQYF.

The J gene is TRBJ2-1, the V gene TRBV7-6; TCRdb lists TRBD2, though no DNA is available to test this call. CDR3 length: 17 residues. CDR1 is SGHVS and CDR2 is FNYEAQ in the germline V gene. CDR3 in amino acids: CASSLARLAGVYNEQFF.

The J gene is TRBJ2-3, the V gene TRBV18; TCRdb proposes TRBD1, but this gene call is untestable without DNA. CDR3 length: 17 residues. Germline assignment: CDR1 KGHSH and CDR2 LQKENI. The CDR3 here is CASSSTPGAGSTDTQYF.

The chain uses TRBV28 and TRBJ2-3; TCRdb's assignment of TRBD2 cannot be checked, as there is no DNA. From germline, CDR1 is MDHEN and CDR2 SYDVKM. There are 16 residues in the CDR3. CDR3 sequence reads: CASRVSGRDSTDTQYF.

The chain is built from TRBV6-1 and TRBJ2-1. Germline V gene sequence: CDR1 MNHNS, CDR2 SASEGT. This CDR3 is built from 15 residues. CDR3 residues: CASGVAGSSYNEQFF.

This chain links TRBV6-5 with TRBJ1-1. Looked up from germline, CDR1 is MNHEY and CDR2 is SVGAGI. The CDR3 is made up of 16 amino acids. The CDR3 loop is CASSYSPTPDKAEAFF.

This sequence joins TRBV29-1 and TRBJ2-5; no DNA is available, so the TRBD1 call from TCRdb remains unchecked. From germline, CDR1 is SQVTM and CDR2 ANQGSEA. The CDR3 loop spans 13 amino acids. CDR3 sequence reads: CSVRQGRPETQYF.

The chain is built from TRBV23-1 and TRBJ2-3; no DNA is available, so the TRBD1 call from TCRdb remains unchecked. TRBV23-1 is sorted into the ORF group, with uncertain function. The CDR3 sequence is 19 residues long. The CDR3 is CASSQNQGNRPPFTDTQYF.

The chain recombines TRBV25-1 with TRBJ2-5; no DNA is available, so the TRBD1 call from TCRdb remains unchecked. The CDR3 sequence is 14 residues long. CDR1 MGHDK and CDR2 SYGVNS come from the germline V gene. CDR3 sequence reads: CASNAGTVQETQYF.

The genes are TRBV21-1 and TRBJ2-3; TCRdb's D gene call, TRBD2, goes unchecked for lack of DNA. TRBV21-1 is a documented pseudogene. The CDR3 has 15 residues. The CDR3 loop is CASSISSGRADTQYF.

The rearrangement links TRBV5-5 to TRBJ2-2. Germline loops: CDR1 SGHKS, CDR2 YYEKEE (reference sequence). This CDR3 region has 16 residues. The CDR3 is CASSLALTSFTGELFF. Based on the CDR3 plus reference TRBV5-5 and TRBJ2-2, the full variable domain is DAGVTQSPTHLIKTRGQQVTLRCSPISGHKSVSWYQQVLGQGPQFIFQYYEKEERGRGNFPDRFSARQFPNYSSELNVNALLLGDSALYLCASSLALTSFTGELFFGEGSRLTVL.

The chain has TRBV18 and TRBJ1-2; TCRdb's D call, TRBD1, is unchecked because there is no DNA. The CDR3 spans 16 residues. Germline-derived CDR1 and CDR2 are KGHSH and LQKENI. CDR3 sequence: CASSPPNGRPHYGYTF.

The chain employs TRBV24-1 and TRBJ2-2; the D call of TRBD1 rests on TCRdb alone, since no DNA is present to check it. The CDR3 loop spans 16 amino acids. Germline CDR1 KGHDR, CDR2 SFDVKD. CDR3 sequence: CATSDPPGTEAGELFF.

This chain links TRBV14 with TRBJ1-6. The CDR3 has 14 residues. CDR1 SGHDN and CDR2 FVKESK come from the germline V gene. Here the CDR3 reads CASSRTDGNSPLHF. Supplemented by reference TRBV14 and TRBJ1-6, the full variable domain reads EAGVTQFPSHSVIEKGQTVTLRCDPISGHDNLYWYRRVMGKEIKFLLHFVKESKQDESGMPNNRFLAERTGGTYSTLKVQPAELEDSGVYFCASSRTDGNSPLHFGNGTRLTVT.

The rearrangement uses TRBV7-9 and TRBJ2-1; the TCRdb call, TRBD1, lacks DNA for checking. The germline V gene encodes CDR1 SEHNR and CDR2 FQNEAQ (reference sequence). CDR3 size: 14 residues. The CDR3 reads CASSSRGGHNEQFF.

The CDR3 here is CASSSPGGLQTGELFF. The rearrangement uses TRBV5-1 and TRBJ2-2; without DNA, the TCRdb call of TRBD2 cannot be checked. CDR1 and CDR2 (germline): SGHRS, YFSETQ. The CDR3 covers 16 residues.

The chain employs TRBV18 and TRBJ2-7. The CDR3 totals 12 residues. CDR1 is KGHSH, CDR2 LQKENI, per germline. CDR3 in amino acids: CASSRAGGEQYF.

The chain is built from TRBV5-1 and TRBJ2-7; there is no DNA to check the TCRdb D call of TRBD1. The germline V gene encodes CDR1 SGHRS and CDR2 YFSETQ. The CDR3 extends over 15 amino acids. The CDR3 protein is CASSLVGGIVYEQYF. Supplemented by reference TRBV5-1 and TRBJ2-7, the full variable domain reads KAGVTQTPRYLIKTRGQQVTLSCSPISGHRSVSWYQQTPGQGLQFLFEYFSETQRNKGNFPGRFSGRQFSNSRSEMNVSTLELGDSALYLCASSLVGGIVYEQYFGPGTRLTVT.

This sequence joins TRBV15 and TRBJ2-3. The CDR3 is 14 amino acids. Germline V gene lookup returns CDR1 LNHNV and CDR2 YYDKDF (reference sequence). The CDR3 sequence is CATSRDPMTDTQYF.

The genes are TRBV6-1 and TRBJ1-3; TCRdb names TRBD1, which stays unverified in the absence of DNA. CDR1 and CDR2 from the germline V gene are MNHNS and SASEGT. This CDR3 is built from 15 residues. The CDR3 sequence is CATGTGGSTGNTIYF.

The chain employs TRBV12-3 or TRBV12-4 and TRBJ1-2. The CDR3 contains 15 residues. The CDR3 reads CASSPEASPGYGYTF.

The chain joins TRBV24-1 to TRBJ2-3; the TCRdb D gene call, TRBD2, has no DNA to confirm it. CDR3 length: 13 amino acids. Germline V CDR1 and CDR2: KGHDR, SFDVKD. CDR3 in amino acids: CATSDGSGDTQYF.